This T cell receptor beta chain was retrieved from a study of blood T cells in healthy people across ages. Using a J-beta primer mix together with a sample-barcoded 5' primer, a second PCR was run for roughly 6 to 11 cycles. Carrying 12 random nucleotides, a template-switch adaptor labeled each individual cDNA molecule. TCRdb reanalysed the 5' RACE reads using MiXCR and keeps one entry per CDR3 protein. The sample records roughly 570,000 distinct CDR3 sequences, approximately 25% being singletons. The CDR3 is made up of 16 amino acids. CDR1 and CDR2 from the germline V gene are SGHTA and FQGNSA. J gave up 2 bases and V 2 bases, and 8 bases lay outside the gene matches. As concerns this clonotype: No antigen is known for it.

Each donor was a healthy Caucasian individual from Russia, aged about 6 to 95. At least 6 micrograms of total RNA were extracted per sample. General study points: The authors considered diversity estimates from one million T cells to be underestimates.

The J gene is TRBJ2-7, the V gene TRBV7-2; 8 bases line up with TRBD2. The TCR comes from a woman between 65 and 79 years old in good health. Material for sequencing was blood. This CDR3 reads CASSLQAAGGPYEQYF. CDR3 in DNA: TGTGCCAGCAGCTTACAGGCGGCGGGGGGCCCCTACGAGCAGTACTTC.